These 26 T cell receptor beta chains were sequenced from one sample in a study of T cell responses to AZD1222 COVID-19 vaccine. Method: immunoSEQ multiplex PCR; TCRdb's copy keeps in-frame clones and lacks some. The sample gives about 42,000 clones, 88% of which show up once; roughly 25% is in the top ten. Sample: peripheral blood, taken 28 days after the second AZD1222 dose. The receptors derive from an adult who received the AZD1222 COVID-19 vaccine.

The chain joins TRBV6-5 to TRBJ2-6; D tentatively fits TRBD1 or TRBD2 (5 bases each). Per the germline V gene, CDR1 is MNHEY and CDR2 is SVGAGI. V was trimmed by 6 bases and J by 4 bases, leaving 10 bases between them. The CDR3 covers 14 residues. The CDR3 loop reads CASRKGTGANVLTF. DNA of the CDR3: TGTGCCAGCAGGAAGGGGACCGGGGCCAACGTCCTGACTTTC.

The rearrangement joins TRBV7-9 to TRBJ1-1; 7 bases are shared with TRBD1. Germline V gene sequence: CDR1 SEHNR, CDR2 FQNEAQ (reference sequence). V shed 5 bases, J shed 10 bases, and the junction held 4 bases outside the gene matches. This CDR3 spans 11 amino acids. In DNA, the CDR3 is TGTGCCAGCAGCCAGGGGGGTGGAGCTTTCTTT. The encoded protein is CASSQGGGAFF.

This rearrangement joins TRBV27 to TRBJ2-7, with 12 bases aligning to TRBD2. V shed 4 bases, J shed 10 bases, and the junction held 14 bases outside the gene matches. This CDR3 is 16 amino acids long. Per germline, CDR1 MNHEY and CDR2 SMNVEV (reference sequence). CDR3 nucleotide sequence: TGTGCCAGCAGTTACCTTGGGACTAGCGGGCCTTTATACCAGTACTTC. Protein: CASSYLGTSGPLYQYF.

Concerning this clone: One end of the junction is discordant with germline, which a read error may explain. The rearrangement links TRBV6-1 to TRBJ2-6; tentatively, D is TRBD1 (6 bases). The CDR3 loop spans 17 amino acids. Germline assignment: CDR1 MNHNS and CDR2 SASEGT. CDR3 in amino acids: CASREATGPSGANVLTF. The CDR3 DNA is TGTGCCAGCAGGGAAGCGACAGGTCCCTCTGGGGCCAACGTCCTGACTTTC.

The chain uses TRBV11-1 and TRBJ1-6; 8 positions agree with TRBD1. Trimming cost V 4 bases and J 10 bases; bases outside gene matches: 6. The germline V gene has CDR1 SGHAT and CDR2 FQDESV (reference sequence). The CDR3 loop spans 14 amino acids. CDR3 residues: CASSSQGAMSPLHF. The CDR3 DNA is TGTGCCAGCAGCTCGCAGGGGGCTATGTCACCCCTCCACTTT.

Only one count was recorded for this clone. The chain carries TRBV5-1 and TRBJ1-4, with D perhaps matching TRBD1 (5 bases). Germline lookup yields CDR1 SGHRS and CDR2 YFSETQ. Trimming stripped 2 bases from V and 4 bases from J, with 9 bases between. CDR3 size: 14 residues. The CDR3 coding sequence is TGCGCCAGCAGCTTCGGGACGTTTAATGAAAAACTGTTTTTT. This gives the protein CASSFGTFNEKLFF.

V and J are TRBV6-6 and TRBJ2-1, with D possibly being TRBD1 (7 bases). CDR3 length equals 15 residues. Per the germline V gene, CDR1 is MNHNY and CDR2 is SVGAGI (reference sequence). The V and J ends lost 7 bases and 4 bases respectively, with 17 bases between them. The CDR3 DNA reads as TGTGCCAGCACCAAGGAGGGGGCTTCATACAATGAGCAGTTCTTC. Protein: CASTKEGASYNEQFF.

The rearrangement links TRBV5-6 to TRBJ2-7, with TRBD2 matching over 9 bases. The CDR3 length is 16 residues. Per germline, CDR1 SGHDT and CDR2 YYEEEE. V was pared by 0 bases and J by 0 bases, with 4 bases of the junction left unmatched. CDR3 in DNA: TGTGCCAGCAGCTTGGGGGCAGCGGGGGGCTCCTACGAGCAGTACTTC. Translation: CASSLGAAGGSYEQYF.

This chain connects TRBV28 to TRBJ1-2; no clear D. V gave up 5 bases and J gave up 7 bases, with 14 bases separating them. Germline V lookup: CDR1 MDHEN, CDR2 SYDVKM. This CDR3 region has 13 residues. The chain's CDR3 is CASSPYGPIGYTF. For the CDR3, the DNA is TGTGCCAGCAGTCCGTACGGGCCTATTGGCTACACCTTC.

The CDR3 bases are TGTGCCAGCAGTGCCGATCCGGGCGGATACGGCTACACCTTC. It yields the protein CASSADPGGYGYTF. The chain carries TRBV6-4 and TRBJ1-2; D gene unclear. There are 14 residues in the CDR3. CDR1 is MRHNA, CDR2 SNTAGT, per germline. V was cut by 4 bases and J by 8 bases, with 17 bases left in between.

V and J are TRBV9 and TRBJ1-1; D not resolved. CDR3 length equals 15 residues. From germline, CDR1 is SGDLS and CDR2 YYNGEE. Trimming left V 0 bases short and J 0 bases short, with 9 bases between. Here the CDR3 DNA reads TGTGCCAGCAGCGTAGGCCAGATCATGAACACTGAAGCTTTCTTT. It encodes CASSVGQIMNTEAFF.

The chain combines TRBV5-1 with TRBJ2-7, with D tentatively TRBD1 (6 bases). CDR1 and CDR2 from the germline V gene are SGHRS and YFSETQ. The CDR3 contains 14 residues. V was trimmed by 3 bases and J by 3 bases, leaving 13 bases between them. The CDR3, as DNA: TGCGCCAGCAGCTCGACGGGACAAAACTACGAGCAGTACTTC. Encoded protein: CASSSTGQNYEQYF.

This clone showed up just once. The gene calls are TRBV9 and TRBJ1-3; D gene unclear. CDR1 SGDLS and CDR2 YYNGEE come from the germline V gene. The ends were cut back, 1 base at V and 4 bases at J, with 9 bases in the middle. The CDR3 is 14 amino acids. The CDR3 DNA is TGTGCCAGCAGCGTACGAGCGGAAGGAAACACCATATATTTT. Amino acid sequence: CASSVRAEGNTIYF.

The chain couples TRBV3-1 (or the pseudogene TRBV3-2) to TRBJ1-1; 8 positions agree with TRBD1. The CDR3 consists of 16 residues. Per the germline V gene, CDR1 is LGHDT and CDR2 is YNNKEL (reference sequence). J lost 1 base, V lost 5 bases, and 9 bases had no gene match. The CDR3 sequence is CASSRGYGTGNTEAFF. The CDR3 DNA sequence: TGTGCCAGCAGCAGAGGATATGGGACAGGGAACACTGAAGCTTTCTTT.

The chain uses TRBV5-1 and TRBJ2-2; the match to TRBD2 covers 8 bases. CDR3 size: 15 residues. CDR1 and CDR2 (germline): SGHRS, YFSETQ. Trimming cost V 4 bases and J 3 bases; bases outside gene matches: 5. In nucleotides, the CDR3 is TGCGCCAGCAGCGCCCTAGCGGGTGACACCGGGGAGCTGTTTTTT. Translated: CASSALAGDTGELFF.

This clone was found a few times. This chain uses TRBV30 with TRBJ2-7; either TRBD1 or TRBD2 may fit D (5 bases each). This CDR3 is built from 13 residues. Between the trimmed V and J ends, which lost 4 bases and 0 bases, there was a span of 10 bases. The germline V gene has CDR1 GTSNPN and CDR2 SVGIG (reference sequence). CDR3 protein: CAWNPGTSYEQYF. CDR3 sequence (DNA): TGTGCCTGGAATCCGGGGACCTCCTACGAGCAGTACTTC.

The V and J genes are TRBV18 and TRBJ2-2; D uncertain. CDR1 is KGHSH and CDR2 is LQKENI in the germline V gene. V lost 2 bases to trimming and J lost 5 bases, with 9 bases between them. This CDR3 has 14 residues. This chain's CDR3 is CASSPKWLTGELFF. The CDR3 DNA sequence: TGTGCCAGCTCACCAAAGTGGTTGACCGGGGAGCTGTTTTTT.

This chain connects TRBV2 to TRBJ1-5; D call uncertain. CDR3 length: 13 amino acids. With 3 bases removed from V and 7 bases from J, the gap between germline ends came to 10 bases. Germline CDR1 and CDR2: SNHLY and FYNNEI. The DNA of the CDR3 is TGTGCCAGCAGTGAGATGGAAGGGCAGCCCCAGCATTTT. Amino acid sequence: CASSEMEGQPQHF.

This CDR3 reads CASSLLNAAGGPLNTGELFF. The CDR3 region has the DNA TGCGCCAGCAGCCTCCTGAACGCAGCGGGGGGACCACTGAACACCGGGGAGCTGTTTTTT. The chain recombines TRBV5-1 with TRBJ2-2, with 9 bases aligning to TRBD2. Trimming took 4 bases from V and 1 from J; bases not matched to a gene: 17. Germline V gene data show CDR1 as SGHRS and CDR2 as YFSETQ. The CDR3 contains 20 residues.

The V and J genes are TRBV6-5 and TRBJ2-7, with D tentatively TRBD1 or TRBD2 (5 bases each). V was trimmed by 0 bases and J by 2 bases, leaving 11 bases between them. This CDR3 is 15 amino acids long. Germline V gene sequence: CDR1 MNHEY, CDR2 SVGAGI. DNA for the CDR3: TGTGCCAGCAGTTACTCGTCTGGGGGAGCCTACGAGCAGTACTTC. Amino acid sequence: CASSYSSGGAYEQYF.

There are a few counts of this clone. The J gene is TRBJ2-7, the V gene TRBV6-5; D unclear. The germline gives CDR1 MNHEY, CDR2 SVGAGI. This CDR3 spans 14 amino acids. The ends were cut back, 6 bases at V and 7 bases at J, with 19 bases in the middle. The CDR3 reads CASRGPVHTSEQYF. The CDR3, as DNA: TGTGCCAGCAGAGGACCGGTCCACACCTCGGAGCAGTACTTC.

This clone was picked up one time. This chain connects TRBV4-1 to TRBJ1-4; D remains unclear. Germline V gene data show CDR1 as MGHRA and CDR2 as YSYEKL. This CDR3 is 14 amino acids long. V was cut by 3 bases and J by 12 bases, with 17 bases left in between. This CDR3 is CASSHEPTDQELFF. The DNA of the CDR3 is TGCGCCAGCAGCCATGAACCGACTGATCAGGAACTGTTTTTT.

CDR3 in DNA: TGTGCCAGCAGTTTATGGCAGGGGGAAGCCTACGAGCAGTACTTC. Amino acid sequence: CASSLWQGEAYEQYF. This chain links TRBV27 with TRBJ2-7; 7 bases are a match to TRBD1. The CDR3 totals 15 residues. From germline, CDR1 is MNHEY and CDR2 SMNVEV (reference sequence). After removal of 1 base from V and 2 bases from J, the junction contained 5 bases not matched to a gene.

V gene TRBV7-2 combines with J gene TRBJ2-1; perhaps TRBD1 as D (5 bases). From germline, CDR1 is SGHTA and CDR2 FQGNSA. CDR3 size: 13 residues. V was cut by 7 bases and J by 8 bases, with 15 bases left in between. The DNA for the CDR3 is TGTGCCAGCACCTTCAGGGCCCCGGATGAGCAGTTCTTC. It specifies CASTFRAPDEQFF.

The J gene is TRBJ2-1, the V gene TRBV7-2, with D possibly matching TRBD1 (6 bases). Deletions cut 5 bases from V and 8 bases from J, with 16 bases between. This CDR3 region has 14 residues. CDR1 SGHTA and CDR2 FQGNSA come from the germline V gene. This CDR3 is CASSPQQGQHEQFF. In nucleotides, the CDR3 is TGTGCCAGCAGCCCCCAGCAGGGGCAGCATGAGCAGTTCTTC.

J is TRBJ1-1 and V is TRBV28, with TRBD1 identical over 9 bases. There are 15 residues in the CDR3. Germline-derived CDR1 and CDR2 are MDHEN and SYDVKM. The V segment lost 4 bases and the J segment 3 bases; nucleotides outside the gene matches: 6. The CDR3 nucleotides read TGTGCCAGCAGTTCCCCCGGACAGGGGTACACTGAAGCTTTCTTT. Translation gives CASSSPGQGYTEAFF.